This T cell receptor (beta chain) was documented in a study of T cell responses to AZD1222 COVID-19 vaccine. CDR1 SGHNT and CDR2 YYREEE come from the germline V gene (reference sequence). The V and J ends lost 5 bases and 1 base respectively, with 12 bases between them. There are 15 residues in the CDR3. Method: immunoSEQ multiplex PCR; TCRdb's copy keeps in-frame clones and lacks some. The table records approximately 100,000 clones, 85% to 90% of them present only once. This clonotype was obtained from an adult in good health. This sequence joins TRBV5-4 and TRBJ2-2; perhaps TRBD1 as D (6 bases). The material was peripheral blood, obtained on day 0 of AZD1222 vaccination. In DNA form, the CDR3 reads TGTGCCAGCAGTCCACGGGACAAGAACACCGGGGAGCTGTTTTTT. This translates into CASSPRDKNTGELFF.